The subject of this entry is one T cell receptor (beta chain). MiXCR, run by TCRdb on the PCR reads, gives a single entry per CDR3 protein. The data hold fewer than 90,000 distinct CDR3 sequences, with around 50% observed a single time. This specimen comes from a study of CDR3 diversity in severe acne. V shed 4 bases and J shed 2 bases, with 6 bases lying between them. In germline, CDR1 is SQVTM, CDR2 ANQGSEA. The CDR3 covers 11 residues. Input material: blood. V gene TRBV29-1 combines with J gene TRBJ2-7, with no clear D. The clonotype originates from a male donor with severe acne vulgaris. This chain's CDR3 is CSVVETYEQYF. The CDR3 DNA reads TGCAGCGTTGTCGAGACCTACGAGCAGTACTTC.